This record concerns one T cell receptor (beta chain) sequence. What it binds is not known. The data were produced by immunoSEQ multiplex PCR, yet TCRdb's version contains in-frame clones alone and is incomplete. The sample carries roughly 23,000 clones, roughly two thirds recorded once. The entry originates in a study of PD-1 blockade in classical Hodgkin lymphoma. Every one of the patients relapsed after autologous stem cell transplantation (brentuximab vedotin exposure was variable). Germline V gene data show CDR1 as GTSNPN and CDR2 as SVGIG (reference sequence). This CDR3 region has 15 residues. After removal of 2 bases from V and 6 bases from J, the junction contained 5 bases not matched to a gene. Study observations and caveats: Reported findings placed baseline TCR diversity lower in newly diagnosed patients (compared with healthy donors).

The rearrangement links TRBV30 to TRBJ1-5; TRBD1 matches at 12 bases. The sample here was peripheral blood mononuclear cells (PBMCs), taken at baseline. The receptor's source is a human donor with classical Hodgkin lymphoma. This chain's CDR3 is CAWSRGTGGGQPQHF. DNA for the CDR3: TGTGCCTGGAGTAGGGGGACAGGGGGCGGTCAGCCCCAGCATTTT.